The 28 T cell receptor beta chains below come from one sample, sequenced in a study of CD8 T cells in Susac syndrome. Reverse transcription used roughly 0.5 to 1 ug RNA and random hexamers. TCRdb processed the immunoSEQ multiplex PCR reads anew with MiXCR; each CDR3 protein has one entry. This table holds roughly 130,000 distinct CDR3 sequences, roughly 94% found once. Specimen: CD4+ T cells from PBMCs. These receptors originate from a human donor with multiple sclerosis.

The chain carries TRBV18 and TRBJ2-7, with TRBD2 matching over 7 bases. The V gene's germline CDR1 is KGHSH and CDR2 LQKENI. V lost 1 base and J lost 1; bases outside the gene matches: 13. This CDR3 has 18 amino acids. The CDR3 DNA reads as TGTGCCAGCTCACCACTCGGTGGGGGAGGGATGAGGTCCTACGAGCAGTACTTC. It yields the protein CASSPLGGGGMRSYEQYF.

The CDR3 loop reads CASNGIGGNQPQHF. CDR3 coding DNA: TGTGCCAGTAATGGAATCGGTGGCAATCAGCCCCAGCATTTT. This sequence joins TRBV19 and TRBJ1-5; D gene ambiguous. Germline V gene data show CDR1 as LNHDA and CDR2 as SQIVND (reference sequence). The CDR3 is 14 amino acids. Trimming cost V 7 bases and J 2 bases, with 12 bases left between them.

The CDR3 coding sequence is TGTGCCAGCAGTTTAGACAGCTACACCGGGGAGCTGTTTTTT. This gives the protein CASSLDSYTGELFF. The rearrangement joins TRBV12-3 or TRBV12-4 to TRBJ2-2; D remains unclear. The V gene lost 1 base and the J gene lost 3 bases, with 6 bases spanning the gap. The CDR3 covers 14 residues.

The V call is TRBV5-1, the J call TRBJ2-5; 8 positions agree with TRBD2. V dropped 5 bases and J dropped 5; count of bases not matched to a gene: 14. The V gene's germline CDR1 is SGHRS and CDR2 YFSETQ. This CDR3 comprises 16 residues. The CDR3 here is CASRTQFGGATETQYF. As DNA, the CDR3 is TGCGCCAGCAGAACCCAGTTCGGGGGGGCCACGGAGACCCAGTACTTC.

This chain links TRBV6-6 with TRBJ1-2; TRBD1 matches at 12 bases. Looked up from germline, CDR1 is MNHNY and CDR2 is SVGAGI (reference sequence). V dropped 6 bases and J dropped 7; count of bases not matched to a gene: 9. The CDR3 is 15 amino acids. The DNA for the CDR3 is TGTGCCAGCAGGCAAGGGACAGGGGGCGAAGGTGGCTACACCTTC. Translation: CASRQGTGGEGGYTF.

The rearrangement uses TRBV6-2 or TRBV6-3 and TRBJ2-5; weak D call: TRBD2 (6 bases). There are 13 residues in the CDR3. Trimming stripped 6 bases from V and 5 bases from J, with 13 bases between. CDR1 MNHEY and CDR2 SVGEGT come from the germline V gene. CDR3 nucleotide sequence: TGTGCCAGCAGCCCTCCCGCGGGGGAGACCCAGTACTTC. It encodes CASSPPAGETQYF.

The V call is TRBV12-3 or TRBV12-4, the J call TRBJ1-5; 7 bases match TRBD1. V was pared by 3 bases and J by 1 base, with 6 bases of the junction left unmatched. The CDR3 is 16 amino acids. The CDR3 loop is CASSFSGGASNQPQHF. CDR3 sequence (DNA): TGTGCCAGCAGTTTCTCAGGGGGGGCCAGCAATCAGCCCCAGCATTTT.

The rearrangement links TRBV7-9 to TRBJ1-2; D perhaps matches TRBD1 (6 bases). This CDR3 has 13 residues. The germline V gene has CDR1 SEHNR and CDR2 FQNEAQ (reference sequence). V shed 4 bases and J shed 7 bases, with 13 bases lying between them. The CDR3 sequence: CASSSSPRGGYTF. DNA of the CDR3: TGTGCCAGCAGCTCTAGCCCCAGGGGTGGCTACACCTTC.

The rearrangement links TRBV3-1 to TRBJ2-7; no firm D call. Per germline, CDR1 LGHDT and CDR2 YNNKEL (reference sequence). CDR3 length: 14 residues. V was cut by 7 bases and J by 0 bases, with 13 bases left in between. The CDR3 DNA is TGTGCCAGCACCCTAGGACCCAGCTCCTACGAGCAGTACTTC. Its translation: CASTLGPSSYEQYF.

The CDR3 coding sequence is TGCGCCAGCAGCCTGACAGGGGCTAGGTCACCCCTCCACTTT. Translation: CASSLTGARSPLHF. The rearrangement uses TRBV5-1 and TRBJ1-6; 8 positions agree with TRBD1. This CDR3 contains 14 residues. With V trimmed by 4 bases and J by 10 bases, 7 bases remained unmatched. Germline loops: CDR1 SGHRS, CDR2 YFSETQ.

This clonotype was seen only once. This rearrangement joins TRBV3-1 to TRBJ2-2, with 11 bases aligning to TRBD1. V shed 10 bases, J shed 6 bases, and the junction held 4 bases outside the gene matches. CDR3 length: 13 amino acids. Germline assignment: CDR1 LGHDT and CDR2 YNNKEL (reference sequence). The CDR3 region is CATRDRGAGELFF. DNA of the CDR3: TGTGCCACCCGGGACAGGGGGGCCGGGGAGCTGTTTTTT.

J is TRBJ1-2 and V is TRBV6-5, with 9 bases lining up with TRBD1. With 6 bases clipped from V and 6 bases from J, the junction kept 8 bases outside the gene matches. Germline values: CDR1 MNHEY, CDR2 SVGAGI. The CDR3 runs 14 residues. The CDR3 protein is CASRGTGKGDGYTF. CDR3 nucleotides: TGTGCCAGCAGGGGGACAGGGAAGGGAGATGGCTACACCTTC.

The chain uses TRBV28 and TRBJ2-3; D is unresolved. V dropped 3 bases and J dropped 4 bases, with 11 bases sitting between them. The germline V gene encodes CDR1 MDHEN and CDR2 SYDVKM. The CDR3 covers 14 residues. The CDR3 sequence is CASSFHSVADTQYF. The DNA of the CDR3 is TGTGCCAGCAGTTTCCATTCCGTAGCAGATACGCAGTATTTT.

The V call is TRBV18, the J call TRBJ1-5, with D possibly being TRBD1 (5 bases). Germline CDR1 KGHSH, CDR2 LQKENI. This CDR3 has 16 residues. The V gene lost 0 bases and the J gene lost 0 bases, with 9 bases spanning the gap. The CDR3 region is CASSPPGTHSNQPQHF. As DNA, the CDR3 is TGTGCCAGCTCACCACCGGGGACGCATAGCAATCAGCCCCAGCATTTT. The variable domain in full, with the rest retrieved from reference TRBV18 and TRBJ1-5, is NAGVMQNPRHLVRRRGQEARLRCSPMKGHSHVYWYRQLPEEGLKFMVYLQKENIIDESGMPKERFSAEFPKEGPSILRIQQVVRGDSAAYFCASSPPGTHSNQPQHFGDGTRLSIL.

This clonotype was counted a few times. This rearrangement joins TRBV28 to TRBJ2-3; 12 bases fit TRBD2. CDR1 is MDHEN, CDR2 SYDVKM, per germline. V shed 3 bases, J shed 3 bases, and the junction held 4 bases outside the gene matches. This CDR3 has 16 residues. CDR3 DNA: TGTGCCAGCAGTTTGGGACTAGCGGGTTTTACAGATACGCAGTATTTT. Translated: CASSLGLAGFTDTQYF.

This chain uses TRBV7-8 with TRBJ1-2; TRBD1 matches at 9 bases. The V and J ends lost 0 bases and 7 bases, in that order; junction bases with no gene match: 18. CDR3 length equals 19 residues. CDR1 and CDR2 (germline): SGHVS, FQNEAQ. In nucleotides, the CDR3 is TGTGCCAGCAGCTTAGCTCTGCGGTCTTCCGGGACAGGGACGGGTGGCTACACCTTC. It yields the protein CASSLALRSSGTGTGGYTF.

CDR3 in amino acids: CSVRTGSSNQPQHF. CDR3 sequence (DNA): TGCAGCGTTCGGACAGGGAGTAGCAATCAGCCCCAGCATTTT. This sequence joins TRBV29-1 and TRBJ1-5; TRBD1 agrees at 8 bases. Germline V gene data show CDR1 as SQVTM and CDR2 as ANQGSEA. V was clipped by 5 bases and J by 0 bases; unmatched bases: 3. The CDR3 length is 14 residues.

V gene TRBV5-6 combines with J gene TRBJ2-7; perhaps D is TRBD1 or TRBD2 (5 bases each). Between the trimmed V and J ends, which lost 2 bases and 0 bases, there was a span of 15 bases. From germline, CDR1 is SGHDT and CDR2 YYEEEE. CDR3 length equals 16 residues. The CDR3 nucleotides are TGTGCCAGCAGCTTCCCCGGGGCCGCGAGCTCCTACGAGCAGTACTTC. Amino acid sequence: CASSFPGAASSYEQYF.

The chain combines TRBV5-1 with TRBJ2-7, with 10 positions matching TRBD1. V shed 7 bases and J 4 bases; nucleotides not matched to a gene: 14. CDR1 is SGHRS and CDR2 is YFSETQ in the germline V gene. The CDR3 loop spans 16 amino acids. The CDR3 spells CASGKPGQGYAYEQYF. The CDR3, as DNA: TGCGCCAGCGGAAAACCGGGACAGGGGTATGCGTACGAGCAGTACTTC.

The CDR3, as DNA: TGTGCCAGCAGCCCCTGGGACAGGGATACCTACGAGCAGTACTTC. Translation: CASSPWDRDTYEQYF. J is TRBJ2-7 and V is TRBV27; TRBD1 matches at 9 bases. Unmatched junction bases numbered 8, after V lost 6 bases and J lost 2 bases. This CDR3 region has 15 residues. Per the germline V gene, CDR1 is MNHEY and CDR2 is SMNVEV (reference sequence).

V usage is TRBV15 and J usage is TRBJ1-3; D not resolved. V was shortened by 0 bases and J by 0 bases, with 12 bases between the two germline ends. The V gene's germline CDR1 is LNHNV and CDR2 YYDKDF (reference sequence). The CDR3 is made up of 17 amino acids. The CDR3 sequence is CATSRDPSGSSGNTIYF. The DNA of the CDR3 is TGTGCCACCAGCAGAGATCCAAGCGGCAGCTCTGGAAACACCATATATTTT.

CDR3 in amino acids: CASTKPTGVLSGELFF. CDR3 coding DNA: TGTGCCAGCACCAAACCCACAGGCGTGTTGTCCGGGGAGCTGTTTTTT. The rearrangement links TRBV6-1 to TRBJ2-2; the D gene is possibly TRBD1 (5 bases). Germline V gene data show CDR1 as MNHNS and CDR2 as SASEGT. V dropped 7 bases and J dropped 6 bases, with 21 bases sitting between them. The length of the CDR3 is 16 residues.

The CDR3 loop is CASGLDQPQHF. The CDR3 nucleotides are TGTGCTAGTGGTCTGGATCAGCCCCAGCATTTT. This chain connects TRBV12-5 to TRBJ1-5; D is unresolved. Germline CDR1 and CDR2: LGHNT and FRNRAP. With 5 bases removed from V and 5 bases from J, the gap between germline ends came to 4 bases. CDR3 length: 11 residues.

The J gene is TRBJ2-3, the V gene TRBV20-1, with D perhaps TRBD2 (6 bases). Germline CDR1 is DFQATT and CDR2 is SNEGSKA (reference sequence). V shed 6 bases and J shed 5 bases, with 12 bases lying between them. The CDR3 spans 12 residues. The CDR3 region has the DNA TGCAGTGCGTCGGGAGCCGGAGATACGCAGTATTTT. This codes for CSASGAGDTQYF.

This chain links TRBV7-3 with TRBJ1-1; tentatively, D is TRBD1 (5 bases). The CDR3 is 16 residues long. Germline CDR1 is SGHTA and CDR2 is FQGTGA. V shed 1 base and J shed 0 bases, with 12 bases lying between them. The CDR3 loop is CASSLNEPGVNTEAFF. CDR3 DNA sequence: TGTGCCAGCAGCTTAAACGAGCCGGGGGTGAACACTGAAGCTTTCTTT.

CDR3 coding DNA: TGTGCCAGCAGCTCAGTAGGGGCAGGGGGAAACACCATATATTTT. Protein sequence: CASSSVGAGGNTIYF. The V call is TRBV6-5, the J call TRBJ1-3; D possibly corresponds to TRBD1 (5 bases). Germline V gene data show CDR1 as MNHEY and CDR2 as SVGAGI. Trimming took 6 bases from V and 4 from J, leaving 16 bases between them. The CDR3 is 15 amino acids.

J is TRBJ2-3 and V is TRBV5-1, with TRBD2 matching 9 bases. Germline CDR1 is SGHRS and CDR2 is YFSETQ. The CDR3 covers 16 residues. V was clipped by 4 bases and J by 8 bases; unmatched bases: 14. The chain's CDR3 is CASSPGLAPAAGTQYF. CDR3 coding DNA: TGCGCCAGCAGCCCGGGACTAGCCCCTGCGGCTGGTACGCAGTATTTT.

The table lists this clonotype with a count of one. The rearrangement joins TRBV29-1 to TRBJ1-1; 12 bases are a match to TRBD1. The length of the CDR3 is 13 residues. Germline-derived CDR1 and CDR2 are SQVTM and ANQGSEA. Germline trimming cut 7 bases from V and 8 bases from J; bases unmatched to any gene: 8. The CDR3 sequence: CSGIRDRGREAFF. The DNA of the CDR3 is TGCAGCGGGATCCGGGACAGGGGGCGGGAAGCTTTCTTT.